These 26 T cell receptor beta chains came from one sample sequenced in a study of cytomegalovirus exposure and HLA in healthy donors. Clones were read by immunoSEQ multiplex PCR, and TCRdb kept only the in-frame ones, dropping some. Among 100,000 or so clones listed, more than 85% were seen once. The sample was PBMCs. All receptors derive from a man aged 18 to 35 in good health and CMV-seropositive.

The chain has TRBV19 and TRBJ2-7, with D possibly matching TRBD1 (6 bases). This CDR3 is built from 15 residues. Deletions cut 6 bases from V and 0 bases from J, with 15 bases between. CDR1 LNHDA and CDR2 SQIVND come from the germline V gene (reference sequence). The CDR3 DNA reads TGTGCCAGTAGCCTTCACAGGGTCCCCTCCTACGAGCAGTACTTC. Translated: CASSLHRVPSYEQYF.

The gene calls are TRBV7-8 and TRBJ2-3; the match to TRBD2 covers 11 bases. With 5 bases clipped from V and 1 base from J, the junction kept 5 bases outside the gene matches. The CDR3 spans 16 residues. Germline CDR1 is SGHVS and CDR2 is FQNEAQ. The CDR3 DNA reads as TGTGCCAGCAGCACTAGACTAGCGGGACGCACAGATACGCAGTATTTT. This translates into CASSTRLAGRTDTQYF. Supplemented by reference TRBV7-8 and TRBJ2-3, the full variable domain reads GAGVSQSPRYKVAKRGQDVALRCDPISGHVSLFWYQQALGQGPEFLTYFQNEAQLDKSGLPSDRFFAERPEGSVSTLKIQRTQQEDSAVYLCASSTRLAGRTDTQYFGPGTRLTVL.

As to this clone: The sample carries other DNA sequences with the same CDR3. The chain employs TRBV27 and TRBJ1-6; tentative D call: TRBD1 (5 bases). The CDR3 covers 13 residues. Trimming removed 3 bases at V and 8 bases at J, with 8 bases between. Germline V gene lookup returns CDR1 MNHEY and CDR2 SMNVEV (reference sequence). CDR3 DNA sequence: TGTGCCAGCAGTTTCAGGGAATATTCACCCCTCCACTTT. This codes for CASSFREYSPLHF.

This chain connects TRBV27 to TRBJ2-1, with 10 bases aligning to TRBD2. CDR1 and CDR2 (germline): MNHEY, SMNVEV (reference sequence). The CDR3 covers 15 residues. Germline trimming cut 0 bases from V and 8 bases from J; bases unmatched to any gene: 4. DNA of the CDR3: TGTGCCAGCAGTTTATCCAGCGGGGGGGCCTATGAGCAGTTCTTC. This translates into CASSLSSGGAYEQFF.

The J gene is TRBJ2-5, the V gene TRBV7-7; D unresolved. This CDR3 region has 13 residues. V shed 1 base and J shed 4 bases, with 7 bases lying between them. Germline loops: CDR1 SSHAT, CDR2 FNYEAQ (reference sequence). In DNA, the CDR3 is TGTGCCAGCAGCTTAGTTTCGGGAGAGACCCAGTACTTC. It translates to CASSLVSGETQYF.

The chain joins TRBV27 to TRBJ2-2, with 8 bases matching TRBD2. CDR1 is MNHEY, CDR2 SMNVEV, per germline (reference sequence). CDR3 length equals 20 residues. The junction had 19 bases not matched to a gene; V was cut back by 6 bases and J by 1 base. This CDR3 is CASRKRPGLGNRVNTGELFF. Here the CDR3 DNA reads TGTGCCAGCAGGAAAAGACCGGGACTAGGCAATCGCGTGAACACCGGGGAGCTGTTTTTT.

This chain connects TRBV10-3 to TRBJ2-3; 11 bases are a match to TRBD1. V dropped 8 bases and J dropped 6; count of bases not matched to a gene: 13. The germline gives CDR1 ENHRY, CDR2 SYGVKD. CDR3 size: 16 residues. CDR3 region: CAISRSDRGLLDTQYF. The CDR3 nucleotides read TGTGCCATCTCAAGATCGGACAGGGGGCTTCTGGATACGCAGTATTTT.

The J gene is TRBJ2-5, the V gene TRBV20-1; 8 bases align to TRBD2. With V trimmed by 5 bases and J by 9 bases, 5 bases remained unmatched. Looked up from germline, CDR1 is DFQATT and CDR2 is SNEGSKA (reference sequence). The CDR3 has 11 amino acids. CDR3 region: CSASSGGAQYF. CDR3 coding DNA: TGCAGTGCTTCCTCGGGAGGGGCCCAGTACTTC.

The V call is TRBV7-8, the J call TRBJ2-1, with D maybe TRBD2 (5 bases). V shed 2 bases and J shed 7 bases, with 9 bases lying between them. CDR3 size: 13 residues. Germline CDR1 and CDR2: SGHVS and FQNEAQ. The CDR3 loop reads CASSLSGANEQFF. The CDR3 region has the DNA TGTGCCAGCAGCTTAAGCGGTGCTAATGAGCAGTTCTTC.

The gene calls are TRBV5-1 and TRBJ2-2, with a possible D match to TRBD1 (6 bases). V was cut by 6 bases and J by 3 bases, with 12 bases left in between. This CDR3 region has 14 residues. Germline values: CDR1 SGHRS, CDR2 YFSETQ. CDR3 amino acids: CASNEQGYTGELFF. The CDR3 DNA sequence: TGCGCCAGCAATGAGCAGGGGTACACCGGGGAGCTGTTTTTT.

V and J are TRBV4-2 and TRBJ1-6, with 9 bases fitting TRBD1. This CDR3 region has 15 residues. Unmatched junction bases numbered 7, after V lost 3 bases and J lost 10 bases. Germline V gene data show CDR1 as LGHNA and CDR2 as YNFKEQ. The chain's CDR3 is CASSQGGDRVSPLHF. The CDR3 region has the DNA TGTGCCAGCAGCCAGGGGGGGGACAGGGTCTCACCCCTCCACTTT.

The CDR3 spells CASSEGLAGVDTGELFF. The CDR3 nucleotides are TGCGCCAGCAGCGAAGGACTAGCGGGAGTCGACACCGGGGAGCTGTTTTTT. The genes are TRBV5-1 and TRBJ2-2, with TRBD2 identical over 13 bases. Germline CDR1 and CDR2: SGHRS and YFSETQ. The V segment lost 4 bases and the J segment 3 bases; nucleotides outside the gene matches: 6. The CDR3 loop spans 17 amino acids.

The V gene is TRBV7-2, the J gene TRBJ2-1; 7 bases line up with TRBD2. CDR1 is SGHTA and CDR2 is FQGNSA in the germline V gene. V dropped 5 bases and J dropped 0; count of bases not matched to a gene: 4. This CDR3 is built from 15 residues. The DNA for the CDR3 is TGTGCCAGCAGCCAAGGGAGGGCCTCCTACAATGAGCAGTTCTTC. Translation: CASSQGRASYNEQFF.

The genes are TRBV19 and TRBJ2-2; 9 bases are shared with TRBD1. Trimming removed 5 bases from V and 4 bases from J; junction bases left unmatched: 11. This CDR3 region has 17 residues. The germline V gene encodes CDR1 LNHDA and CDR2 SQIVND (reference sequence). CDR3 sequence (DNA): TGTGCCAGTAGTCCCGCCCGACAGGGGGTGGGCACCGGGGAGCTGTTTTTT. Encoded protein: CASSPARQGVGTGELFF.

The chain combines TRBV10-1 with TRBJ2-1; 10 nucleotides match TRBD2. Germline V CDR1 and CDR2: WNHNN, SYGVQD (reference sequence). The CDR3 is 14 amino acids. With V trimmed by 8 bases and J by 6 bases, 7 bases remained unmatched. CDR3 in amino acids: CASALAGGPNEQFF. The CDR3 nucleotides read TGCGCCAGCGCCTTAGCGGGAGGCCCCAATGAGCAGTTCTTC.

In this sample, this clone turned up once. The genes are TRBV25-1 and TRBJ1-2; 7 bases line up with TRBD1. The germline V gene has CDR1 MGHDK and CDR2 SYGVNS. With 2 bases clipped from V and 1 base from J, the junction kept 4 bases outside the gene matches. The CDR3 consists of 15 residues. DNA of the CDR3: TGTGCCAGCAGTGAACGGGACAGCGTTAACTATGGCTACACCTTC. The encoded protein is CASSERDSVNYGYTF.

V and J are TRBV7-2 and TRBJ2-1; 9 nucleotides line up with TRBD2. J gave up 8 bases and V 5 bases, and 7 bases lay outside the gene matches. Germline V gene lookup returns CDR1 SGHTA and CDR2 FQGNSA. This CDR3 has 14 amino acids. CDR3 nucleotides: TGTGCCAGCAGCCCCCCCGCTAGCGGGGATGAGCAGTTCTTC. This encodes CASSPPASGDEQFF.

V usage is TRBV15 and J usage is TRBJ2-1; 10 positions match TRBD2. Germline loops: CDR1 LNHNV, CDR2 YYDKDF (reference sequence). CDR3 length equals 16 residues. Trimming took 1 base from V and 4 from J; bases not matched to a gene: 4. The chain's CDR3 is CATSRASGRAYNEQFF. CDR3 sequence (DNA): TGTGCCACCAGCAGAGCTAGCGGGAGAGCATACAATGAGCAGTTCTTC.

This rearrangement joins TRBV5-1 to TRBJ2-1; 10 positions agree with TRBD2. The CDR3 extends over 16 amino acids. The V gene end was trimmed by 2 bases and the J gene end by 3 bases; junction bases not matched to a gene: 5. CDR1 and CDR2 from the germline V gene are SGHRS and YFSETQ. The CDR3 bases are TGCGCCAGCAGCTTCGCTAGCGGGAGAGGCTACAATGAGCAGTTCTTC. This encodes CASSFASGRGYNEQFF.

This chain links TRBV7-3 with TRBJ2-5; no clear D. Per the germline V gene, CDR1 is SGHTA and CDR2 is FQGTGA. This CDR3 has 13 residues. V gave up 0 bases and J gave up 4 bases, with 6 bases separating them. Written as DNA, the CDR3 is TGTGCCAGCAGCTTAACGTTATTAGAGACCCAGTACTTC. Translation: CASSLTLLETQYF.

This CDR3 is CASRDTGLNTGELFF. The CDR3 DNA sequence: TGTGCCAGCAGGGATACAGGGTTAAACACCGGGGAGCTGTTTTTT. The chain uses TRBV6-1 and TRBJ2-2; D possibly corresponds to TRBD1 (6 bases). Trimming removed 6 bases from V and 2 bases from J, with 13 bases in between. Germline-derived CDR1 and CDR2 are MNHNS and SASEGT. This CDR3 has 15 residues.

This chain uses TRBV6-5 with TRBJ1-5, with 7 bases aligning to TRBD1. J lost 5 bases, V lost 5 bases, and 9 bases had no gene match. The CDR3 is 15 residues long. Germline loops: CDR1 MNHEY, CDR2 SVGAGI. CDR3 sequence: CASSTLTGKHQPQHF. CDR3 coding DNA: TGTGCCAGCAGTACCTTGACAGGGAAGCATCAGCCCCAGCATTTT.

The V and J genes are TRBV6-1 and TRBJ1-2; weak D call: TRBD1 (6 bases). The V end was cut by 4 bases, the J end by 8 bases, with 14 bases between. This CDR3 has 13 amino acids. Germline loops: CDR1 MNHNS, CDR2 SASEGT. In nucleotides, the CDR3 is TGTGCCAGCAGTGTTTCACAGGGAAGCGGCTACACCTTC. Residues: CASSVSQGSGYTF.

This chain joins TRBV7-2 and TRBJ1-1, with D maybe TRBD1 (5 bases). The CDR3 is made up of 15 amino acids. CDR1 SGHTA and CDR2 FQGNSA come from the germline V gene. The V end was cut by 3 bases, the J end by 1 base, with 12 bases between. The CDR3: CASSLGGLKNTEAFF. CDR3 nucleotide sequence: TGTGCCAGCAGCTTGGGGGGACTGAAGAACACTGAAGCTTTCTTT.

J is TRBJ2-1 and V is TRBV9, with TRBD2 matching over 8 bases. The CDR3 spans 16 residues. The germline gives CDR1 SGDLS, CDR2 YYNGEE. V trimming: 0 bases; J trimming: 1 base; junction bases outside the gene matches: 3. Here the CDR3 DNA reads TGTGCCAGCAGCGTAGGGGCTAGCGGGTCCTACAATGAGCAGTTCTTC. Translating gives CASSVGASGSYNEQFF.

The chain links TRBV7-9 to TRBJ2-5; possibly TRBD1 for D (6 bases). The CDR3 runs 17 residues. Trimming removed 1 base at V and 3 bases at J, with 18 bases between. Per germline, CDR1 SEHNR and CDR2 FQNEAQ (reference sequence). CDR3 bases: TGTGCCAGCAGCTTAGTTGCCCGACAGGTGCAAAAAGAGACCCAGTACTTC. Encoded protein: CASSLVARQVQKETQYF.